Listed here is a single T cell receptor beta chain. The antigen remains unidentified. This entry belongs to a study of cytomegalovirus exposure and HLA in healthy donors. Whole-study findings and limits: Highly shared sequence variants in one cluster were likely a sequencing artifact. It was shown in a later analysis that HLA-associated TCR beta chains were more clonally expanded than other, equally common chains. Rarity held for most TCR sequences, but there were some public TCRs that occurred in many donors. Earlier analysis yielded a pattern in which most TCR beta V segments were productive about 87% or about 30% of the time.

The CDR3 loop spans 16 amino acids. The V gene's germline CDR1 is LNHDA and CDR2 SQIVND (reference sequence). The V segment lost 3 bases and the J segment 1 base; nucleotides outside the gene matches: 2. With 60 Vbeta and 13 Jbeta primers, the PCR was carried out. Here immunoSEQ multiplex PCR was the method, and the copy in TCRdb shows in-frame clones only, minus some. The table lists under 200,000 clones, less than 80% of them singletons, with 0.6% to 0.9% in the top ten. The chain uses TRBV19 and TRBJ2-2, with TRBD2 matching 10 bases. The specimen was PBMCs. This TCR came from a female donor in good health and CMV-seronegative. In nucleotides, the CDR3 is TGTGCCAGTAGTATGTCTAGCGGGAGGAACACCGGGGAGCTGTTTTTT. This gives the protein CASSMSSGRNTGELFF.